The 29 T cell receptor beta chains below come from one sample, sequenced in a study of cytomegalovirus exposure and HLA in healthy donors. Amplification used 60 Vbeta primers and 13 Jbeta primers. Using immunoSEQ multiplex PCR, the repertoire was profiled, and TCRdb retains in-frame clones only, with some absent. The sample records tens of thousands of clones, approximately 77% being singletons. Sequences were obtained from PBMCs. The receptor source for this set is a human donor in good health.

This chain joins TRBV7-6 and TRBJ2-7; TRBD2 might be the D (7 bases). V was shortened by 1 base and J by 6 bases, with 10 bases between the two germline ends. Germline CDR1 reads SGHVS; CDR2 reads FNYEAQ. CDR3 length equals 13 residues. The CDR3 reads CASSLGRGAEQYF. The CDR3 coding sequence is TGTGCCAGCAGCTTAGGACGGGGGGCCGAGCAGTACTTC.

This clone was found a few times. The V call is TRBV7-6, the J call TRBJ2-7; 7 nucleotides line up with TRBD1. The junction had 14 bases not matched to a gene; V was cut back by 4 bases and J by 5 bases. CDR1 SGHVS and CDR2 FNYEAQ come from the germline V gene. The CDR3 consists of 16 residues. The CDR3 protein is CASSYCRDRPTNEQYF. CDR3 sequence (DNA): TGTGCCAGCAGCTATTGCCGGGACAGACCTACGAACGAGCAGTACTTC.

CDR3 protein: CASSLEQGSKAFF. Written as DNA, the CDR3 is TGTGCCAGCAGCTTGGAACAGGGGAGTAAGGCTTTCTTT. The chain uses TRBV11-3 and TRBJ1-1; 7 bases match TRBD1. The CDR3 extends over 13 amino acids. Germline CDR1 and CDR2: SGHNT and YENEEA. Unmatched junction bases numbered 9, after V lost 3 bases and J lost 11 bases.

This chain joins TRBV6-5 and TRBJ2-2; TRBD1 matches 7 bases. The CDR3 length is 16 residues. Germline loops: CDR1 MNHEY, CDR2 SVGAGI. V was pared by 4 bases and J by 2 bases, with 7 bases of the junction left unmatched. DNA for the CDR3: TGTGCCAGCAGTTCACCCGGGACAGCTAACACCGGGGAGCTGTTTTTT. The encoded protein is CASSSPGTANTGELFF.

The V call is TRBV5-6, the J call TRBJ2-7; tentatively, D is TRBD2 (5 bases). V gave up 1 base and J gave up 0 bases, with 8 bases separating them. CDR1 and CDR2 from the germline V gene are SGHDT and YYEEEE. The CDR3 is made up of 14 amino acids. The DNA of the CDR3 is TGTGCCAGCAGCTTGTGGACTTACTCCTACGAGCAGTACTTC. This codes for CASSLWTYSYEQYF. The whole variable domain, filled in from reference TRBV5-6 and TRBJ2-7, reads DAGVTQSPTHLIKTRGQQVTLRCSPKSGHDTVSWYQQALGQGPQFIFQYYEEEERQRGNFPDRFSGHQFPNYSSELNVNALLLGDSALYLCASSLWTYSYEQYFGPGTRLTVT.

The rearrangement links TRBV19 to TRBJ1-2; D ambiguous. With 3 bases removed from V and 8 bases from J, the gap between germline ends came to 13 bases. In germline, CDR1 is LNHDA, CDR2 SQIVND (reference sequence). The CDR3 loop spans 13 amino acids. The CDR3 nucleotides read TGTGCCAGTAGTATGGAGGGTCTAGCCGGCTACACCTTC. Translating it yields CASSMEGLAGYTF.

The V call is TRBV15, the J call TRBJ2-7, with 9 bases identical to TRBD1. Germline assignment: CDR1 LNHNV and CDR2 YYDKDF (reference sequence). Trimming took 3 bases from V and 4 from J; bases not matched to a gene: 4. The CDR3 consists of 14 residues. CDR3 loop: CATSRTGTGYEQYF. As DNA, the CDR3 is TGTGCCACCAGCAGGACCGGGACAGGGTACGAGCAGTACTTC.

The chain couples TRBV6-5 to TRBJ2-3, with TRBD1 identical over 7 bases. CDR1 and CDR2 (germline): MNHEY, SVGAGI. This CDR3 contains 15 residues. V was clipped by 6 bases and J by 3 bases; unmatched bases: 9. The CDR3 region is CASSQGQSRTDTQYF. CDR3 nucleotides: TGTGCCAGCAGCCAGGGACAGTCCCGTACAGATACGCAGTATTTT.

This sequence joins TRBV28 and TRBJ1-2; 7 bases map to TRBD1. V shed 1 base and J 1 base; nucleotides not matched to a gene: 3. Germline CDR1 is MDHEN and CDR2 is SYDVKM. The CDR3 has 15 amino acids. The CDR3 DNA sequence: TGTGCCAGCAGTTTATTACAGGGGCTTAACTATGGCTACACCTTC. Encoded protein: CASSLLQGLNYGYTF.

Worth noting for this clone: One end of the junction does not line up with germline, which may come from a read error. The chain uses TRBV5-1 and TRBJ1-1; 11 nucleotides line up with TRBD1. The CDR3 spans 12 residues. CDR1 SGHRS and CDR2 YFSETQ come from the germline V gene. This chain's CDR3 is CASSLAGTGGHF. The CDR3 DNA sequence: TGCGCCAGCAGCTTGGCCGGGACAGGGGGACACTTT.

The genes are TRBV5-4 and TRBJ1-2; D call uncertain. The germline V gene encodes CDR1 SGHNT and CDR2 YYREEE (reference sequence). V lost 4 bases, J lost 2 bases, and 12 bases lay in between. There are 14 residues in the CDR3. CDR3 sequence: CASSGRPVNYGYTF. In DNA, the CDR3 is TGTGCCAGCAGCGGGAGGCCAGTCAACTATGGCTACACCTTC.

The rearrangement uses TRBV5-6 and TRBJ2-2; D gene uncertain. The V gene's germline CDR1 is SGHDT and CDR2 YYEEEE. The CDR3 length is 15 residues. V was cut by 0 bases and J by 2 bases, with 8 bases left in between. The CDR3 sequence is CASSLGALNTGELFF. The DNA of the CDR3 is TGTGCCAGCAGCTTGGGGGCCCTCAACACCGGGGAGCTGTTTTTT.

The V and J genes are TRBV11-2 and TRBJ2-7; tentatively, D is TRBD2 (5 bases). Trimming pared 1 base from V and 0 bases from J, leaving 16 bases between. This CDR3 is built from 17 residues. Germline CDR1 reads SGHAT; CDR2 reads FQNNGV. The CDR3 bases are TGTGCCAGCAGCTTAGTTGCCGTGGGCGGAGGCTCCTACGAGCAGTACTTC. This codes for CASSLVAVGGGSYEQYF.

V is TRBV2 and J is TRBJ2-7; 9 bases line up with TRBD1. CDR1 is SNHLY, CDR2 FYNNEI, per germline. The CDR3 totals 15 residues. With 11 bases clipped from V and 2 bases from J, the junction kept 13 bases outside the gene matches. CDR3 in DNA: TGTGCCCTCCGGCCAGGAGGACAGGGGCCCTACGAGCAGTACTTC. Amino acid sequence: CALRPGGQGPYEQYF.

This clone was detected only a few times. J is TRBJ2-1 and V is TRBV10-1, with 7 bases aligning to TRBD2. Germline V CDR1 and CDR2: WNHNN, SYGVQD (reference sequence). V was pared by 11 bases and J by 0 bases, with 16 bases of the junction left unmatched. The CDR3 loop spans 17 amino acids. The CDR3, as DNA: TGCGCCCCACCCGGGACTATCGATGGTGGCTCCTACAATGAGCAGTTCTTC. This codes for CAPPGTIDGGSYNEQFF.

The gene calls are TRBV11-2 and TRBJ2-5; 9 bases map to TRBD2. The germline gives CDR1 SGHAT, CDR2 FQNNGV. V lost 3 bases, J lost 4 bases, and 12 bases stayed unmatched. This CDR3 has 17 amino acids. The CDR3 loop reads CASSFRRIAGARETQYF. In nucleotides, the CDR3 is TGTGCCAGCAGCTTTCGCAGGATAGCGGGAGCGAGAGAGACCCAGTACTTC.

The chain carries TRBV7-9 and TRBJ2-1; no definite D call. Trimming cost V 5 bases and J 12 bases, with 11 bases left between them. The germline V gene has CDR1 SEHNR and CDR2 FQNEAQ (reference sequence). CDR3 length: 11 residues. CDR3: CASSPGLRQFF. The CDR3, as DNA: TGTGCCAGCAGCCCCGGGTTGCGGCAGTTCTTC.

This chain links TRBV19 with TRBJ2-1, with TRBD1 matching over 8 bases. With V trimmed by 9 bases and J by 5 bases, 9 bases remained unmatched. The CDR3 totals 14 residues. Germline V gives CDR1 LNHDA, CDR2 SQIVND (reference sequence). CDR3 region: CASVDRGFDNEQFF. In DNA, the CDR3 is TGTGCCAGCGTCGACAGGGGCTTTGACAATGAGCAGTTCTTC.

V gene TRBV29-1 combines with J gene TRBJ2-1; possibly TRBD2 for D (6 bases). The germline V gene has CDR1 SQVTM and CDR2 ANQGSEA. The CDR3 is 12 amino acids. Trimming cost V 7 bases and J 10 bases, with 17 bases left between them. The CDR3 reads CSGTGREDEQFF. In nucleotides, the CDR3 is TGCAGCGGGACGGGTAGGGAGGACGAGCAGTTCTTC.

The chain employs TRBV28 and TRBJ2-3; D gene ambiguous. The germline gives CDR1 MDHEN, CDR2 SYDVKM. This CDR3 is built from 13 residues. V lost 8 bases and J 5 bases, leaving 14 bases between the germline ends. Here the CDR3 reads CASLNDEIDTQYF. The CDR3 nucleotides are TGTGCCAGCCTGAATGATGAGATAGATACGCAGTATTTT. Using reference TRBV28 and TRBJ2-3 for the parts outside the CDR3, the full variable domain is DVKVTQSSRYLVKRTGEKVFLECVQDMDHENMFWYRQDPGLGLRLIYFSYDVKMKEKGDIPEGYSVSREKKERFSLILESASTNQTSMYLCASLNDEIDTQYFGPGTRLTVL.

The chain is built from TRBV9 and TRBJ2-1; D may be TRBD1 (6 bases). Per the germline V gene, CDR1 is SGDLS and CDR2 is YYNGEE. The CDR3 sequence is 13 residues long. Trimming stripped 3 bases from V and 9 bases from J, with 13 bases between. The CDR3 DNA follows: TGTGCCAGCAGCGCCGGGGACAAACTTGAGCAGTTCTTC. Encoded protein: CASSAGDKLEQFF.

This sequence joins TRBV13 and TRBJ1-4; D possibly corresponds to TRBD1 (6 bases). V lost 1 base, J lost 12 bases, and 18 bases lay in between. Germline CDR1 and CDR2: PRHDT and FYEKMQ (reference sequence). The CDR3 is 15 amino acids. The CDR3 region has the DNA TGTGCCAGCAGCTTAGCCCCTGGCAGGGGTAGGCAACTGTTTTTT. This codes for CASSLAPGRGRQLFF.

V gene TRBV9 combines with J gene TRBJ2-6, with 7 bases that match TRBD1. CDR3 size: 22 residues. V lost 4 bases and J lost 0; bases outside the gene matches: 22. Germline CDR1 is SGDLS and CDR2 is YYNGEE. In DNA form, the CDR3 reads TGTGCCAGCAGCCTTCCCGGGGTCGATGGGGACAGCCGGTCCTCTGGGGCCAACGTCCTGACTTTC. Translated, it gives CASSLPGVDGDSRSSGANVLTF.

The rearrangement uses TRBV25-1 and TRBJ2-7; 7 bases are shared with TRBD1. The ends lost 6 bases at V and 5 bases at J; junction bases unmatched: 13. The CDR3 has 15 residues. CDR1 and CDR2 (germline): MGHDK, SYGVNS. CDR3: CASRGGQGSSHEQYF. The CDR3 DNA follows: TGTGCCAGCAGAGGGGGCCAGGGTTCCAGCCACGAGCAGTACTTC.

Judged by abundance, this clone is medium-sized. The chain recombines TRBV6-4 with TRBJ2-1; perhaps TRBD2 as D (6 bases). CDR3 length: 14 residues. CDR1 is MRHNA, CDR2 SNTAGT, per germline. Trimming stripped 7 bases from V and 8 bases from J, with 18 bases between. CDR3 in amino acids: CASKVEGAGDEQFF. CDR3 sequence (DNA): TGTGCCAGCAAGGTCGAAGGAGCGGGCGATGAGCAGTTCTTC.

In its sample, this clone was seen once. The chain links TRBV7-9 to TRBJ1-4, with 10 bases matching TRBD1. The CDR3 runs 17 residues. CDR1 is SEHNR, CDR2 FQNEAQ, per germline (reference sequence). The trim removed 5 bases at V and 12 bases at J, leaving 18 bases unmatched. CDR3 DNA sequence: TGTGCCAGCAGCCCCCGCGCCGCCGGGACAGGGGTTGTAGAACTGTTTTTT. Translating it yields CASSPRAAGTGVVELFF.

The V call is TRBV20-1, the J call TRBJ2-1, with unresolved D. V shed 1 base and J shed 6 bases, with 4 bases lying between them. The CDR3 is 11 amino acids. Germline V gene data show CDR1 as DFQATT and CDR2 as SNEGSKA (reference sequence). CDR3 sequence: CSARAGNEQFF. DNA of the CDR3: TGCAGTGCTAGAGCCGGCAATGAGCAGTTCTTC.

V gene TRBV7-2 combines with J gene TRBJ2-1; TRBD2 matches 11 bases. Per germline, CDR1 SGHTA and CDR2 FQGNSA. The CDR3 runs to 17 residues. The J segment lost 8 bases and the V segment lost 1 base, leaving 10 bases of the junction unmatched. The chain's CDR3 is CASSLGSGRAGRDEQFF. For the CDR3, the DNA is TGTGCCAGCAGCTTAGGTAGCGGGAGGGCCGGGCGCGATGAGCAGTTCTTC.

CDR3 nucleotides: TGCGCCAGCAACCCTAGCGGAACCTACGAGCAGTACTTC. Translating gives CASNPSGTYEQYF. The rearrangement uses TRBV5-1 and TRBJ2-7; 7 positions agree with TRBD2. The trim removed 6 bases at V and 2 bases at J, leaving 5 bases unmatched. Germline V gives CDR1 SGHRS, CDR2 YFSETQ. The CDR3 covers 13 residues.